This is a list of T cell receptor beta chains from one sample in a study of a mutant IDH1 vaccine in newly diagnosed glioma. TCRdb's table, derived via immunoSEQ multiplex PCR, lists solely in-frame clones and lacks some. Among some 37,000 clones listed, 78% were seen once. For these TCRs, the target antigens are not known. This specimen consisted of PBMCs, obtained from a glioma patient whose treatment included an IDH1 peptide vaccine. The receptor set was obtained from a man aged 40-49 years with glioma. Each CDR3 is given with its conserved first and last residue. The D gene is left open where the match is weak. Rows may omit the clone size; those that give it use once, few, many or a size class.

TRBD2	TRBV9	TRBJ2-3	few	CASCKGLAATDTQYF	TGTGCCAGCTGCAAGGGACTAGCGGCCACAGATACGCAGTATTTT
-	TRBV19	TRBJ2-6	-	CASTRPSSGANVLTF	TGTGCCAGTACCCGTCCTAGTTCTGGGGCCAACGTCCTGACTTTC
-	TRBV30	TRBJ1-5	-	CAWSLSMDQPQHF	TGTGCCTGGAGTCTATCGATGGATCAGCCCCAGCATTTT
-	TRBV21-1	TRBJ1-3	-	CASSKVRVLGNTIYF	TGTGCCAGCAGCAAAGTGAGGGTATTAGGAAACACCATATATTTT
-	TRBV6-5	TRBJ2-7	-	CASRLSRPYEQYF	TGTGCCAGCAGGCTCTCTAGACCCTACGAGCAGTACTTC
-	TRBV6-1	TRBJ1-2	-	CASSEVPGERYGYTF	TGTGCCAGCAGTGAGGTTCCGGGGGAGCGCTATGGCTACACCTTC
-	TRBV6-5	TRBJ2-7	-	CASSYSRVHEQYF	TGTGCCAGCAGTTACTCCAGGGTCCACGAGCAGTACTTC
-	TRBV4-2	TRBJ1-6	medium-sized	CASSSGGGTDTRVGSPLHF	TGTGCCAGCAGCTCCGGAGGGGGGACGGACACCCGGGTCGGTTCACCCCTCCACTTT
TRBD1	TRBV5-1	TRBJ2-5	-	CASSSGQGMQETQYF	TGCGCCAGCAGCTCCGGACAGGGAATGCAAGAGACCCAGTACTTC
-	TRBV7-2	TRBJ1-1	once	CASSSNAGGGPAFF	TGTGCCAGCAGCTCAAACGCCGGGGGGGGCCCGGCTTTCTTT
TRBD2	TRBV29-1	TRBJ2-1	-	CSVVSGTGGSYNEQFF	TGCAGCGTTGTCTCCGGGACGGGGGGTTCCTACAATGAGCAGTTCTTC
-	TRBV6-1	TRBJ2-7	-	CASSVGQFSYEQYF	TGTGCCAGCAGTGTAGGACAGTTTTCCTACGAGCAGTACTTC
-	TRBV21-1	TRBJ2-3	-	CASRSGRGTDTQYF	TGTGCCAGCAGGTCCGGGAGGGGGACAGATACGCAGTATTTT
TRBD1	TRBV29-1	TRBJ2-5	-	CSVLDRVGETQYF	TGCAGCGTTCTGGACAGGGTGGGGGAGACCCAGTACTTC
-	TRBV30	TRBJ1-3	-	CAWILPPTIYF	TGTGCCTGGATCCTGCCCCCCACCATATATTTT
-	TRBV30	TRBJ1-1	-	CAWFPFVSNTEAFF	TGTGCCTGGTTCCCTTTTGTTTCGAACACTGAAGCTTTCTTT
-	TRBV6-4	TRBJ1-2	-	CASSDSGSSYGYTF	TGTGCCAGCAGTGACTCGGGAAGTTCCTATGGCTACACCTTC
-	TRBV29-1	TRBJ2-7	-	CSGGAGSYEQYF	TGCAGCGGGGGGGCGGGTTCCTACGAGCAGTACTTC
TRBD1	TRBV19	TRBJ1-5	medium-sized	CASSIGDSGSNQPQHF	TGTGCCAGTAGTATCGGGGACAGTGGGAGCAATCAGCCCCAGCATTTT
-	TRBV11-2	TRBJ2-1	-	CASSLGSPRDEQFF	TGTGCCAGCAGCTTAGGATCTCCCCGGGATGAGCAGTTCTTC
-	TRBV2	TRBJ2-2	-	CASSDGGSRGELFF	TGTGCCAGCAGTGACGGGGGCAGCCGTGGGGAGCTGTTTTTT
-	TRBV5-4	TRBJ1-2	medium-sized	CASSVRGRGSYGYTF	TGTGCCAGCAGCGTACGAGGGCGGGGTAGCTATGGCTACACCTTC
TRBD1	TRBV5-4	TRBJ1-3	-	CASSSTGLASGNTIYF	TGTGCCAGCAGCTCGACAGGGTTGGCCTCTGGAAACACCATATATTTT